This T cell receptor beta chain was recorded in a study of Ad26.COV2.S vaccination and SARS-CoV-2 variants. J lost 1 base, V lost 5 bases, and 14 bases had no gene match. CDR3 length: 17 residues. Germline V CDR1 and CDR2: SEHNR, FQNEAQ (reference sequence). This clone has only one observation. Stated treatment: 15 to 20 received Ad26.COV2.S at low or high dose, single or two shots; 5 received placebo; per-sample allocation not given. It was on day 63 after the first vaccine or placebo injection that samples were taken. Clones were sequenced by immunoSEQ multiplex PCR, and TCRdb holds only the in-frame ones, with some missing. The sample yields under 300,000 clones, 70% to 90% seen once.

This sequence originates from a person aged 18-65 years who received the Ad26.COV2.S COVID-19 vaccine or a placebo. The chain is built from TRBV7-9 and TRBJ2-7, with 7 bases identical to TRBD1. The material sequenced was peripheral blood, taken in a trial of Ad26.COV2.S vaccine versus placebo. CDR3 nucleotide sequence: TGTGCCAGCAGCCACATCAGCCTTAGACAGGGATCCTACGAGCAGTACTTC. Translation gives CASSHISLRQGSYEQYF.